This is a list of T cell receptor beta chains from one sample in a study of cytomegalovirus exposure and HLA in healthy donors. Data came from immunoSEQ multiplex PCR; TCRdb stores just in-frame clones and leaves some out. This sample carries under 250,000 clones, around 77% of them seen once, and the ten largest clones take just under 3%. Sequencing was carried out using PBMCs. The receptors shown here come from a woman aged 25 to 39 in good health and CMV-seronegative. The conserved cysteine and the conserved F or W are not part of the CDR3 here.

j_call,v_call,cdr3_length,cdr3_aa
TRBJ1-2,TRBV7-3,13,ASSLTGTGEGGYT
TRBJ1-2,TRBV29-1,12,SVELRRGWGGYT
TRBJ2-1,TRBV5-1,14,ASSLGQFNSYNEQF
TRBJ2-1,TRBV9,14,ASSVVGTTAGNEQF
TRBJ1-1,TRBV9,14,ASSVGVGPGHSEAF
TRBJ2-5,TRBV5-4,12,ASSFYEGGETQY
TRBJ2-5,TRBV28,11,ASRGGKKETQY
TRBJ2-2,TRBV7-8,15,ASRYTGLAPNTGELF
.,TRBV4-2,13,ASSQTGTGLDEQY
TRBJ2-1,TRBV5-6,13,ASSLASGVDNEQF
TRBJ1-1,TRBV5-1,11,ASSLDRAMNAF
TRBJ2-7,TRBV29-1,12,SVLGTGLTYEQY
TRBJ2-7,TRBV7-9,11,ASSRPDSYEQY
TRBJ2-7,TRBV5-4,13,ASSFNPREAYEQY
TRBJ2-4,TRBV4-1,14,ASSQIGQGRKNIQY
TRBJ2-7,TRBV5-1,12,ASSLTGNYYEQY
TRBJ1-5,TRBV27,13,ASMLGQGSNQPQH
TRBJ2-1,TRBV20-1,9,SARRFNEQF
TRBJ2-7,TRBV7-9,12,SVSYSGSYYEQY
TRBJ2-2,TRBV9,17,ASSLPPETSGGTPGELF
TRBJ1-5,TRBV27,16,ASSLQGQGASLRQPQH
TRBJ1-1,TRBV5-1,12,ASSLDRRGTEAF
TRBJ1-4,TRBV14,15,ASSRRAGSRAYEKLF
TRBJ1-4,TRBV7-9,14,ASSYKSREEREKLF
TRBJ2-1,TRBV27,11,ASSFGTPNEQF
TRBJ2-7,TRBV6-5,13,ASSQQAWNSYEQY
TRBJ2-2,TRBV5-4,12,ASSSHSRGGELF
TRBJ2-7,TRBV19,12,ASSKSAGGYEQY
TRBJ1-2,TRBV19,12,ASSGFTGGRSYT
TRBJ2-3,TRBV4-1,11,ASSHLEADTQY
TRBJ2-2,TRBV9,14,ASSILAGQNTGELF
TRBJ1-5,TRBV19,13,ASSITGGSGQPQH
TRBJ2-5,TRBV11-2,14,ASSTLFEGGQETQY
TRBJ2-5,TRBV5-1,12,ASSLSAGEETQY
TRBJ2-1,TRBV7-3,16,ASSLWTSGRDSYNEQF
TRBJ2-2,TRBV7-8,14,ASSLALAGNTGELF
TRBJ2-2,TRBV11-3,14,ASSPEAGARTGELF
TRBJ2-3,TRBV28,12,ASYSTGSTDTQY
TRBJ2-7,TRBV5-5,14,ASSLAPTREDYEQY
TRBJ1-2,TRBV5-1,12,ASSLDGTPGGYT
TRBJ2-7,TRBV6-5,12,ASSYIQGSYEQY